This TCR beta chain is from a study of OX40 agonist ivuxolimab in advanced cancers. Findings and caveats of the study: At 0.1 to 3.0 mg/kg, CD4+ and CD8+ blood T cells expanded clonally by week 6.

Germline V gene lookup returns CDR1 LGHNA and CDR2 YNFKEQ. V lost 4 bases and J lost 0, with 18 bases in between. This CDR3 is 17 amino acids long. This clone was picked up one time. What it binds is unknown. The data were produced by immunoSEQ multiplex PCR, yet TCRdb's version contains in-frame clones alone and is incomplete. The sample carries 65,000 to 80,000 clones, approximately 90% recorded once. The V gene is TRBV4-2, the J gene TRBJ1-1; D remains ambiguous. This TCR was sampled from an adult with an advanced solid tumor such as melanoma, head and neck, liver or kidney cancer. The material sequenced was CD4+ or CD8+ T cells sorted from blood, taken in a trial of the OX40 agonist ivuxolimab. CDR3 in amino acids: CASSPNLYSQMNTEAFF. Here the CDR3 DNA reads TGTGCCAGCAGCCCTAACCTTTATAGTCAGATGAACACTGAAGCTTTCTTT.